This TCR beta chain was captured in a study of blood T cell repertoires in COVID-19. Using immunoSEQ multiplex PCR, the repertoire was profiled, and TCRdb retains in-frame clones only, with some absent. The sample contains tens of thousands of clones, about 83% of which appear only once. The sequence was collected from a human donor in a cohort sampled during active COVID-19. Sequenced: peripheral blood.

As DNA, the CDR3 is TGTGCCAGCAGTCCACCGGGACACCTCCAAGAGACCCAGTACTTC. Its translation is CASSPPGHLQETQYF. This chain links TRBV27 with TRBJ2-5; D may be TRBD1 (6 bases). The germline gives CDR1 MNHEY, CDR2 SMNVEV (reference sequence). Trimming pared 5 bases from V and 1 base from J, leaving 14 bases between. The CDR3 totals 15 residues.